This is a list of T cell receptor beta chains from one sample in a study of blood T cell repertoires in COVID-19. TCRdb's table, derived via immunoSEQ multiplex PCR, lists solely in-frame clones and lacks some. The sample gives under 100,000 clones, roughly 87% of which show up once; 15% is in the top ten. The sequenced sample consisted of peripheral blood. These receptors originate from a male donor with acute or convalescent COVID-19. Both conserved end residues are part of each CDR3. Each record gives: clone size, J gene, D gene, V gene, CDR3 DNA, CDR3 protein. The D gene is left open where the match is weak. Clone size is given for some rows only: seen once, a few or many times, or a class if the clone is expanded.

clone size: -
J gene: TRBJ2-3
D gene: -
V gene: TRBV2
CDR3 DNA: TGTGCCAGCAGTGAAAACAGGGCCACAGATACGCAGTATTTT
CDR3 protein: CASSENRATDTQYF

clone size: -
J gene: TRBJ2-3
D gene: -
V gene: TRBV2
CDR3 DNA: TGTGCCAGCAGGGGGGGAGGACACCTGATCACGGATACGCAGTATTTT
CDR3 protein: CASRGGGHLITDTQYF

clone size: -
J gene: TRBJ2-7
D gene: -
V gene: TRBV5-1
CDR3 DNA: TGCGCCAGCAGCAACCACGGGAGCTCCTACGAGCAGTACTTC
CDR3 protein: CASSNHGSSYEQYF

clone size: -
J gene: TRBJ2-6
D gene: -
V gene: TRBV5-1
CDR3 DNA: TGCGCCAGCGCCCGGCAGGGCAACTCTGGGGCCAACGTCCTGACTTTC
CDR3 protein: CASARQGNSGANVLTF

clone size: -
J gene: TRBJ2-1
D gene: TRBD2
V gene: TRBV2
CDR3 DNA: TGTGCCAGCAGTAATATGTTGGGACTACCTTACAATGAGCAGTTCTTC
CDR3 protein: CASSNMLGLPYNEQFF

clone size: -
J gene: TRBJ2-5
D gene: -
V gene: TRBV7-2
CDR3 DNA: TGTGCCAGCAGCTTAGTGGGGCCAGAGACCCAGTACTTC
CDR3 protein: CASSLVGPETQYF

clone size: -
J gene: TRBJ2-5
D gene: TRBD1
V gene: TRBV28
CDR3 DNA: TGTGCCAGCAGTCTCACGACAGGGGGCGGTGAGACCCAGTACTTC
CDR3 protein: CASSLTTGGGETQYF

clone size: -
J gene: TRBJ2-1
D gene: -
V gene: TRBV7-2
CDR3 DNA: TGTGCCAGCAGAAGTTCGGGGGTACGCTTCTACAACGATGAGCAGTTCTTC
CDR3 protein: CASRSSGVRFYNDEQFF

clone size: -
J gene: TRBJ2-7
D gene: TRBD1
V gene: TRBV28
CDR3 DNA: TGTGCCAGCAGTTTCCGGCGACAGGGGATAAGGAACGAGCAGTACTTC
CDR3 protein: CASSFRRQGIRNEQYF

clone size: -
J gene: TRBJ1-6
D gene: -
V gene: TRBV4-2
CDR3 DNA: TGTGCCAGCAGCCAAGATCTGAAAGGGCCGGGAATCCGGGGAGATAATTCACCCCTCCACTTT
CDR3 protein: CASSQDLKGPGIRGDNSPLHF

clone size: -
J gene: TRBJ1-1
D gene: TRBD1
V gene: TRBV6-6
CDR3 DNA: TGTGCCAGCAGTATAGGACAGGGGCCCACTGAAGCTTTCTTT
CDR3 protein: CASSIGQGPTEAFF

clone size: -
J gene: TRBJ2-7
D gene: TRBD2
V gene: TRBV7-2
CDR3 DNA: TGTGCCAGCAGCTTAGGTGGTAGCGGGAACCCCTACGAGCAGTACTTC
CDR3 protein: CASSLGGSGNPYEQYF

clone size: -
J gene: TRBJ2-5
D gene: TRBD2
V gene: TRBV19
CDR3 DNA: TGTGCCAGTAGTTCGACCGGGACTAGCTCAGAGACCCAGTACTTC
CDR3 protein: CASSSTGTSSETQYF

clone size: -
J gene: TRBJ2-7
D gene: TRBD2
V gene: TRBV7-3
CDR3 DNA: TGTGCCAGCAGCGATTCTAGCGGGACACACTACGAGCAGTACTTC
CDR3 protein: CASSDSSGTHYEQYF

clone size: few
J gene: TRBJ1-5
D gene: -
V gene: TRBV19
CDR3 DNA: TGTGCCAGTAGTAAATCGACAGAGAATAGCAATCAGCCCCAGCATTTT
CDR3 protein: CASSKSTENSNQPQHF

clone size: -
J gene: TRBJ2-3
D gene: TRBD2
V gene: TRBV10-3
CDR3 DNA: TGTGCCATCACTCCTACTAGCGGGGGTCTGGATACGCAGTATTTT
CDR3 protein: CAITPTSGGLDTQYF